These 15 T cell receptor beta chains came from one sample sequenced in a study of blood T cell repertoires in COVID-19. Sequenced by immunoSEQ multiplex PCR; TCRdb stores in-frame clones only, minus some. The table shows tens of thousands of clones, with approximately 78% occurring only once. The sequencing input was peripheral blood. The source is a woman aged 70-85 years with COVID-19, enrolled during active disease.

The chain has TRBV7-8 and TRBJ1-3; no clear D. Germline CDR1 SGHVS, CDR2 FQNEAQ. V was clipped by 5 bases and J by 0 bases, with 14 bases between them. This CDR3 is built from 16 residues. The CDR3 coding sequence is TGTGCCAGCAGCCCCGGAGGGTTCTCCTCTGGAAACACCATATATTTT. It codes for CASSPGGFSSGNTIYF.

The chain combines TRBV25-1 with TRBJ2-3, with 10 bases aligning to TRBD1. The CDR3 is 18 amino acids. V was clipped by 1 base and J by 0 bases; unmatched bases: 7. Germline CDR1 and CDR2: MGHDK and SYGVNS. The CDR3 coding sequence is TGTGCCAGCAGTGAATCCCGGGGACAGGGGATAAGCACAGATACGCAGTATTTT. Translating gives CASSESRGQGISTDTQYF.

This clone has just a few counts. The chain is built from TRBV9 and TRBJ2-7, with TRBD1 identical over 10 bases. The J segment lost 2 bases and the V segment lost 2 bases, leaving 1 base of the junction unmatched. CDR1 and CDR2 from the germline V gene are SGDLS and YYNGEE. The CDR3 has 14 residues. CDR3 region: CASSVGQGAYEQYF. The CDR3 DNA reads as TGTGCCAGCAGCGTTGGACAGGGGGCCTACGAGCAGTACTTC.

Here the CDR3 reads CASSILTGPYEQYV. CDR3 coding DNA: TGTGCCAGCAGCATATTGACAGGGCCCTACGAGCAGTACGTC. This chain joins TRBV6-5 and TRBJ2-7; 7 positions agree with TRBD1. The ends lost 6 bases at V and 2 bases at J; junction bases unmatched: 7. CDR1 MNHEY and CDR2 SVGAGI come from the germline V gene. The CDR3 totals 14 residues.

The CDR3 DNA reads TGTGCCAGCTCACCCACAGGGTGGTACGAGCAGTACGTC. Its protein is CASSPTGWYEQYV. V usage is TRBV18 and J usage is TRBJ2-7, with a possible D match to TRBD1 (6 bases). Trimming cost V 3 bases and J 4 bases, with 10 bases left between them. Germline-derived CDR1 and CDR2 are KGHSH and LQKENI. This CDR3 comprises 13 residues.

The rearrangement links TRBV5-1 to TRBJ1-1, with unresolved D. The CDR3 length is 16 residues. Germline-derived CDR1 and CDR2 are SGHRS and YFSETQ. The V end lost 5 bases, the J end lost 0 bases, and 17 bases lay between the germline ends. CDR3 sequence: CASRGNLGAMNTEAFF. Written as DNA, the CDR3 is TGCGCCAGCAGGGGAAACTTGGGAGCCATGAACACTGAAGCTTTCTTT.

The chain links TRBV4-3 to TRBJ2-1; D unresolved. This CDR3 has 15 amino acids. Trimming stripped 0 bases from V and 6 bases from J, with 12 bases between. Germline V lookup: CDR1 LGHNA, CDR2 YSLEER. The CDR3 protein is CASSQDFRLVNEQFF. DNA of the CDR3: TGCGCCAGCAGCCAAGATTTCCGACTTGTCAATGAGCAGTTCTTC.

CDR3 protein: CASSPQGPYGYTF. The CDR3 region has the DNA TGTGCCAGCAGCCCACAGGGCCCCTATGGCTACACCTTC. The genes are TRBV3-1 (or the pseudogene TRBV3-2) and TRBJ1-2; D is possibly TRBD1 (6 bases). Germline V gives CDR1 LGHDT, CDR2 YNNKEL (reference sequence). Trimming pared 4 bases from V and 4 bases from J, leaving 10 bases between. There are 13 residues in the CDR3.

The chain couples TRBV11-2 to TRBJ1-2, with no clear D. The CDR3 extends over 12 amino acids. The germline V and J ends were trimmed by 5 bases and 8 bases, with 12 bases remaining between them. Germline V CDR1 and CDR2: SGHAT, FQNNGV. CDR3 loop: CASSRRERGYTF. CDR3 nucleotides: TGTGCCAGCAGCCGGAGGGAAAGGGGCTACACCTTC.

The chain uses TRBV6-2 or TRBV6-3 and TRBJ1-1; TRBD1 matches 8 bases. The CDR3 spans 14 residues. Per the germline V gene, CDR1 is MNHEY and CDR2 is SVGEGT. Trimming cost V 2 bases and J 7 bases; bases outside gene matches: 6. In nucleotides, the CDR3 is TGTGCCAGCAGTTACGCCAGGGGGCAAGGTGAAGCTTTCTTT. This sequence encodes CASSYARGQGEAFF.

This chain connects TRBV12-3 or TRBV12-4 to TRBJ1-2; the D gene is possibly TRBD1 (6 bases). The CDR3 runs to 13 residues. With 3 bases removed from V and 6 bases from J, the gap between germline ends came to 11 bases. The chain's CDR3 is CASSFQGPDGYTF. CDR3 coding DNA: TGTGCCAGCAGTTTTCAGGGGCCTGATGGCTACACCTTC.

The chain joins TRBV3-1 (or the pseudogene TRBV3-2) to TRBJ2-5; TRBD1 matches at 8 bases. Per the germline V gene, CDR1 is LGHDT and CDR2 is YNNKEL (reference sequence). V trimming: 0 bases; J trimming: 4 bases; junction bases outside the gene matches: 7. This CDR3 is 16 amino acids long. CDR3 in amino acids: CASSQDGQGFGETQYF. In nucleotides, the CDR3 is TGTGCCAGCAGCCAAGACGGACAGGGTTTCGGAGAGACCCAGTACTTC.

The rearrangement joins TRBV7-2 to TRBJ2-1; TRBD2 aligns across 9 bases. Trimming at V came to 1 base and at J to 8 bases, leaving 9 bases not matched to a gene. This CDR3 contains 16 residues. Germline V CDR1 and CDR2: SGHTA, FQGNSA. CDR3 DNA: TGTGCCAGCAGCTTAGGACTAGCGGCAATATACCATGAGCAGTTCTTC. Translation: CASSLGLAAIYHEQFF.

V and J are TRBV11-2 and TRBJ2-3; a possible D gene is TRBD2 (6 bases). The CDR3 has 15 residues. V lost 5 bases and J lost 6, with 18 bases in between. Germline V gene data show CDR1 as SGHAT and CDR2 as FQNNGV. CDR3 nucleotide sequence: TGTGCCAGCAGCCTTGGGACTTCGGTTTGGGATACGCAGTATTTT. Its protein is CASSLGTSVWDTQYF.

The V and J genes are TRBV6-5 and TRBJ1-3, with D uncertain. Germline V lookup: CDR1 MNHEY, CDR2 SVGAGI. V lost 6 bases and J 3 bases, leaving 15 bases between the germline ends. This CDR3 spans 15 amino acids. The CDR3 DNA follows: TGTGCCAGCAGCCAGACAAGAGGAGGTGGAAACACCATATATTTT. This codes for CASSQTRGGGNTIYF.